This record covers a single TCR beta chain. Its specificity is unknown. TCRdb independently ran MiXCR on the 5' RACE reads; one entry per CDR3 protein. This sample has approximately 400,000 distinct CDR3 sequences, with roughly 18% found just once. The record originates from a study of T-cell memory formation after mild COVID-19. Across the whole study: Clustering of TCRs was largely donor specific.

V lost 0 bases and J lost 4; bases outside the gene matches: 2. There are 15 residues in the CDR3. The germline V gene has CDR1 LGHNA and CDR2 YNFKEQ. Points from the study as a whole: Contracting clones from day 15 to 85 showed balanced CD4/CD8; later expanders favored CD4+.

The receptor comes from a man between 18 and 29 years old who had mild COVID-19 (a few samples of this study predate the infection). Cell type and time point are not known. Sequencing input: PBMCs or a T cell subset sorted from them (not recorded which). The chain uses TRBV4-2 and TRBJ2-3; 9 nucleotides align to TRBD1. CDR3 DNA: TGTGCCAGCAGCCAAGAGCGACAGGGGGCAGATACGCAGTATTTT. It is translated as CASSQERQGADTQYF.